The clone carrying this T cell receptor (beta chain) was counted at least ten times. Its antigen is not known. This specimen comes from a study of spatial heterogeneity in lung cancer. Regarding the study as a whole: Expanded intratumoral alpha and beta TCR counts tracked tumor mutation counts.

MiXCR, run by TCRdb on the 5' RACE reads, gives a single entry per CDR3 protein. In the table there are about 16,000 distinct CDR3 sequences, 7.3% of which are singletons. Time point defined: sample taken at primary tumor resection. The source of this sequence is a male donor with early-stage non-small cell lung cancer. This sample comprised lung tumor tissue, obtained at surgery.

The CDR3 here is CSASKGNSNQPQHF. CDR3 DNA sequence: TGCAGTGCTAGCAAGGGTAACAGCAATCAGCCCCAGCATTTT. The V and J genes are TRBV20-1 and TRBJ1-5, with no clear D. Trimming shortened V by 3 bases and J by 1 base, and 10 bases separated the two germline ends. Per germline, CDR1 DFQATT and CDR2 SNEGSKA (reference sequence). The CDR3 is made up of 14 amino acids.